This TCR beta chain originates from a study of T cell responses to AZD1222 COVID-19 vaccine. Across the study: Researchers grouped second doses given at about 4 or about 12 weeks into one pool. Points from the study as a whole: Increased Spike-specific TCR breadth and depth were observed after two AZD1222 doses. No day 14 peak samples; only post-peak repertoires were characterized.

As to this clone: The antigen is not known.

Clones were read by immunoSEQ multiplex PCR, and TCRdb kept only the in-frame ones, dropping some. The profile shows 130,000 to 150,000 clones, 89% of them singletons. Deletions cut 5 bases from V and 6 bases from J, with 10 bases between. The CDR3 has 11 amino acids. Germline V gives CDR1 DFQATT, CDR2 SNEGSKA (reference sequence). The TCR comes from an adult in good health. This chain connects TRBV20-1 to TRBJ1-2; D perhaps matches TRBD1 (5 bases). The source material was peripheral blood, sampled on day 0 of AZD1222 vaccination. CDR3: CSARGADGYTF. The CDR3 coding sequence is TGCAGTGCTCGGGGCGCGGATGGCTACACCTTC.